This passage covers 11 T cell receptor beta chains from one sample sequenced in a study of spatial heterogeneity in lung cancer. Their specific antigens are unknown. Whole-study results and caveats: Mutation counts in tumors were tracked by counts of expanded intratumoral alpha and beta TCRs.

Time point indicated: sample taken at primary tumor resection. MiXCR, applied by TCRdb to the 5' RACE reads, yields one record per CDR3 protein. The sample has about 100,000 distinct CDR3 sequences, 3.5% to 5% seen once; the top ten hold over 20%. The sample in question was lung tumor tissue, obtained at surgery. The receptors shown here come from a male donor with early-stage non-small cell lung cancer.

This clonotype was seen only a few times. J is TRBJ2-2 and V is TRBV7-2; TRBD2 is a possible D gene (5 bases). V shed 3 bases and J shed 7 bases, with 12 bases lying between them. From germline, CDR1 is SGHTA and CDR2 FQGNSA. The CDR3 runs 14 residues. Here the CDR3 DNA reads TGTGCCAGCAGCTTCCGACGAGAGGGCGGGGAGCTGTTTTTT. Its protein product is CASSFRREGGELFF. The full variable domain, its missing parts supplied by reference TRBV7-2 and TRBJ2-2, is GAGVSQSPSNKVTEKGKDVELRCDPISGHTALYWYRQSLGQGLEFLIYFQGNSAPDKSGLPSDRFSAERTGGSVSTLTIQRTQQEDSAVYLCASSFRREGGELFFGEGSRLTVL.

The chain links TRBV28 to TRBJ2-1; 11 bases agree with TRBD2. V lost 6 bases to trimming and J lost 4 bases; unmatched junction nucleotides: 11. Germline V gene lookup returns CDR1 MDHEN and CDR2 SYDVKM. The CDR3 is 17 amino acids. DNA of the CDR3: TGTGCCAGCAGCCGTGACCTAGCGGGAGGACCTTACAATGAGCAGTTCTTC. Residues: CASSRDLAGGPYNEQFF. The whole variable domain, remainder taken from reference TRBV28 and TRBJ2-1, is DVKVTQSSRYLVKRTGEKVFLECVQDMDHENMFWYRQDPGLGLRLIYFSYDVKMKEKGDIPEGYSVSREKKERFSLILESASTNQTSMYLCASSRDLAGGPYNEQFFGPGTRLTVL.

This clonotype showed up many times. The chain uses TRBV28 and TRBJ1-5; TRBD1 matches 8 bases. There are 15 residues in the CDR3. Germline lookup yields CDR1 MDHEN and CDR2 SYDVKM. Losses at the gene ends were 6 bases for V and 9 bases for J; bases not matched to a gene: 13. The CDR3 nucleotides are TGTGCCAGCAGCATCGACAGGGGACCCGCGCGGCCCCAGCATTTT. Its protein is CASSIDRGPARPQHF.

This clonotype occurred many times. V is TRBV4-1 and J is TRBJ1-1, with D unresolved. The V and J ends lost 0 bases and 1 base respectively, with 12 bases between them. There are 16 residues in the CDR3. Germline V lookup: CDR1 MGHRA, CDR2 YSYEKL. The CDR3 region has the DNA TGCGCCAGCAGCCAAGATTTTCTGATGGGGAACACTGAAGCTTTCTTT. This translates into CASSQDFLMGNTEAFF.

Many counts were recorded for this clonotype. The chain links TRBV14 to TRBJ1-2; D gene uncertain. The length of the CDR3 is 15 residues. Trimming removed 4 bases from V and 0 bases from J, with 12 bases in between. The germline CDR1 and CDR2 sequences are SGHDN and FVKESK. CDR3 loop: CASSPYLTSNYGYTF. Here the CDR3 DNA reads TGTGCCAGCAGCCCCTACCTGACATCTAACTATGGCTACACCTTC.

The chain has TRBV20-1 and TRBJ1-5; D is undetermined. Per the germline V gene, CDR1 is DFQATT and CDR2 is SNEGSKA (reference sequence). V gave up 5 bases and J gave up 4 bases, with 15 bases separating them. The CDR3 has 14 amino acids. CDR3 sequence: CSALGPLENQPQHF. The CDR3 coding sequence is TGCAGTGCTCTGGGCCCACTCGAGAATCAGCCCCAGCATTTT.

This clonotype was seen a handful of times. V and J are TRBV7-9 and TRBJ2-6; D uncertain. CDR3 length equals 15 residues. Germline assignment: CDR1 SEHNR and CDR2 FQNEAQ (reference sequence). V gave up 4 bases and J gave up 0 bases, with 7 bases separating them. The CDR3 DNA is TGTGCCAGCAGCTCCGTGGACTCTGGGGCCAACGTCCTGACTTTC. This sequence encodes CASSSVDSGANVLTF.

This clonotype was seen repeatedly, ten times or more. The V call is TRBV7-6, the J call TRBJ2-7, with D perhaps being TRBD1 or TRBD2 (5 bases each). The V gene's germline CDR1 is SGHVS and CDR2 FNYEAQ. CDR3 length: 13 amino acids. The germline V and J ends were trimmed by 1 base and 5 bases, with 9 bases remaining between them. CDR3 amino acids: CASSLDEGNEQYF. The CDR3 region has the DNA TGTGCCAGCAGCTTAGATGAGGGGAACGAGCAGTACTTC.

This clonotype was observed a few times. The J gene is TRBJ2-1, the V gene TRBV29-1; D possibly corresponds to TRBD2 (5 bases). Trimming pared 4 bases from V and 9 bases from J, leaving 13 bases between. CDR1 is SQVTM and CDR2 is ANQGSEA in the germline V gene. The CDR3 sequence is 12 residues long. CDR3 region: CSVAAPSSEQFF. In nucleotides, the CDR3 is TGCAGCGTTGCGGCGCCTAGCTCTGAGCAGTTCTTC.

This clonotype turned up a few times. The gene calls are TRBV6-1 and TRBJ1-5; 11 nucleotides line up with TRBD1. Germline trimming cut 6 bases from V and 0 bases from J; bases unmatched to any gene: 13. Germline lookup yields CDR1 MNHNS and CDR2 SASEGT. The CDR3 loop spans 19 amino acids. CDR3 residues: CASRRTGGAIPHSNQPQHF. DNA of the CDR3: TGTGCCAGCAGGAGGACAGGGGGCGCAATCCCGCATAGCAATCAGCCCCAGCATTTT.

CDR3 loop: CASSPSLRTSGNTGELFF. In DNA form, the CDR3 reads TGTGCCAGCAGCCCGTCTCTTAGGACTAGCGGGAACACCGGGGAGCTGTTTTTT. The rearrangement uses TRBV5-4 and TRBJ2-2; 10 bases are shared with TRBD2. Germline V CDR1 and CDR2: SGHNT, YYREEE (reference sequence). This CDR3 has 18 amino acids. V trimming: 4 bases; J trimming: 1 base; junction bases outside the gene matches: 10.